This T cell receptor (beta chain) was recorded in a study of vaccination effects on CD4 cells after COVID-19. Whole-study context: Two doses of either BNT162b2 or mRNA-1273 were given to each participant.

Antigen-specific CD4+ T cells were first expanded with viral peptide pools by the ViraFEST assay and only then sequenced. At the end of 9 to 11 days of culture, CD4+ T cells were isolated. People in the vaccine group had not been infected with SARS-CoV-2 before, and their nucleocapsid antibodies were negative. Study-wide findings and caveats: The authors studied few convalescent patients and collected no early post-infection timepoints. From healthy vaccinees, only 1 of 255 vaccine-induced clones also reacted to common cold coronaviruses. Infection- and vaccine-induced clones contracted markedly late after vaccination.

Repertoires were generated with immunoSEQ multiplex PCR, while TCRdb's copy carries only in-frame clones and drops some. The sample records nearly 35,000 clones, 73% being singletons. The CDR3 runs 13 residues. V lost 6 bases and J lost 7; bases outside the gene matches: 7. Germline CDR1 reads LNHDA; CDR2 reads SQIVND (reference sequence). Turning to this clone: Its specificity is not known.

The chain joins TRBV19 to TRBJ1-2, with TRBD1 identical over 8 bases. This sample comprised CD4+ T cells from PBMCs cultured with HCoV-OC43 spike peptides, obtained before COVID-19 vaccination. As for subset: HCoV-OC43 spike overlapping peptide pool stimulation. The sequence was collected from a human donor who received a COVID-19 vaccine. CDR3 amino acids: CASSFRDRTGYTF. CDR3 bases: TGTGCCAGTAGCTTCCGGGACAGGACTGGCTACACCTTC.